This T cell receptor (beta chain) was observed in a study of CD8+ T cells in alopecia areata. This clone was counted a single time. Other DNA sequences in the sample encode the same CDR3. TCR sequencing used cDNA made by reverse transcription of extracted RNA. Clones were sequenced by immunoSEQ multiplex PCR, and TCRdb holds only the in-frame ones, with some missing. The sample records fewer than 110,000 clones, just under 60% being singletons. Treatment meaning: oral pan-JAK inhibitor, 5-10 mg twice daily. This CDR3 comprises 12 residues. Germline V CDR1 and CDR2: GTSNPN, SVGIG (reference sequence). Between the trimmed V and J ends, which lost 0 bases and 3 bases, there was a span of 6 bases.

The TCR comes from a human donor with alopecia areata. The material was CD8+ T cells sorted from blood, obtained at roughly week 58, from a patient treated with tofacitinib. The chain recombines TRBV30 with TRBJ2-7; no clear D gene. CDR3 in DNA: TGTGCCTGGAGTGTAGGCAGCTACGAGCAGTACTTC. Protein product: CAWSVGSYEQYF.